This TCR beta chain is drawn from a study of spatial heterogeneity in lung cancer. TCRdb itself ran the 5' RACE reads through MiXCR, one entry per CDR3 protein. Counted here are 7,000 to 9,500 distinct CDR3 sequences, 5% to 7% occurring once; the ten biggest clones make up roughly a quarter. Indicated time point: sample taken at primary tumor resection. Germline-derived CDR1 and CDR2 are SGHTS and YDEGEE. Deletions cut 3 bases from V and 6 bases from J, with 9 bases between. CDR3 size: 12 residues. This clonotype was observed at least ten times. Antigen specificity is unknown. Overall study findings and caveats: It was found that expanded intratumoral alpha and beta TCR counts tracked tumor mutation counts.

Here the sequenced sample was lung tumor tissue, taken at surgery. The clonotype comes from a female donor with early-stage non-small cell lung cancer. This chain connects TRBV5-8 to TRBJ1-2; D perhaps matches TRBD1 (6 bases). The CDR3 sequence is CASSWGANGYTF. The CDR3, as DNA: TGTGCCAGCAGCTGGGGGGCAAATGGCTACACCTTC.